Below are 10 T cell receptor beta chains sequenced from a single sample in a study of blood T cell repertoires in COVID-19. Sequencing used immunoSEQ multiplex PCR; TCRdb keeps in-frame clones, though not all of them. The top ten clones hold 3.5% to 4.5% of a sample with approximately 300,000 clones, 85% to 90% of them seen once. Sequenced sample: PBMCs or T cells enriched from blood (not recorded which). Receptors were obtained from a man aged 30-40 years who had recovered from COVID-19.

J is TRBJ2-7 and V is TRBV6-5, with D perhaps TRBD2 (7 bases). The germline gives CDR1 MNHEY, CDR2 SVGAGI. Deletions cut 10 bases from V and 0 bases from J, with 13 bases between. The CDR3 runs to 13 residues. The CDR3 region is CATRGGLSYEQYF. The CDR3 nucleotides read TGTGCCACACGCGGGGGCCTCTCCTACGAGCAGTACTTC.

The chain has TRBV6-5 and TRBJ2-2, with 7 bases identical to TRBD2. Germline V lookup: CDR1 MNHEY, CDR2 SVGAGI. The V and J ends lost 8 bases and 7 bases, in that order; junction bases with no gene match: 10. CDR3 length: 14 residues. In DNA, the CDR3 is TGTGCCAGCCGGGCAGGGAGGGAAAGCGGGGAGCTGTTTTTT. It is translated as CASRAGRESGELFF.

J is TRBJ2-1 and V is TRBV21-1; no DNA check was done on the table's D call, TRBD1. TRBV21-1 is a recognized pseudogene. This CDR3 has 17 amino acids. The CDR3 sequence is CASSKVWVGQGPHEQFF. CDR3 DNA sequence: TGTGCCAGCAGCAAAGTGTGGGTGGGACAGGGACCCCATGAGCAGTTCTTC.

This chain connects TRBV3-1 (or the pseudogene TRBV3-2) to TRBJ2-7; 9 nucleotides align to TRBD2. Germline V gene data show CDR1 as LGHDT and CDR2 as YNNKEL (reference sequence). V lost 1 base, J lost 9 bases, and 10 bases stayed unmatched. The CDR3 spans 15 residues. The CDR3 spells CASSQGGGGYERQYF. DNA of the CDR3: TGTGCCAGCAGCCAAGGCGGGGGGGGATACGAGCGGCAGTACTTC.

The chain employs TRBV19 and TRBJ2-2; 9 nucleotides align to TRBD1. V was pared by 8 bases and J by 4 bases, with 2 bases of the junction left unmatched. The CDR3 is 13 amino acids. Germline V gene lookup returns CDR1 LNHDA and CDR2 SQIVND (reference sequence). The CDR3 loop reads CASGTGFTGELFF. CDR3 nucleotides: TGTGCCAGTGGGACAGGGTTCACCGGGGAGCTGTTTTTT.

This clone came up a few times. The rearrangement joins TRBV11-2 to TRBJ2-4, with 8 bases lining up with TRBD2. V was pared by 5 bases and J by 0 bases, with 6 bases of the junction left unmatched. The CDR3 consists of 16 residues. From germline, CDR1 is SGHAT and CDR2 FQNNGV. The CDR3 DNA reads TGTGCCAGCAGCCGGGGGGGCTATTTAGCCAAAAACATTCAGTACTTC. Amino acids: CASSRGGYLAKNIQYF.

This rearrangement joins TRBV28 to TRBJ1-6; D gene unclear. The V gene lost 5 bases and the J gene lost 7 bases, with 9 bases spanning the gap. The germline CDR1 and CDR2 sequences are MDHEN and SYDVKM. This CDR3 has 13 residues. CDR3 bases: TGTGCCAGCAGTGGGCCCCGCAATTCACCCCTCCACTTT. It yields the protein CASSGPRNSPLHF.

The rearrangement joins TRBV6-5 to TRBJ1-5, with D possibly TRBD1 on 6 matching bases. The CDR3 is made up of 13 amino acids. Trimming stripped 6 bases from V and 9 bases from J, with 15 bases between. The germline V gene has CDR1 MNHEY and CDR2 SVGAGI. CDR3 protein: CASRKTGSGPQHF. Written as DNA, the CDR3 is TGTGCCAGCAGAAAGACAGGCAGCGGGCCCCAGCATTTT.

The chain uses TRBV19 and TRBJ1-2; D perhaps matches TRBD1 (6 bases). Germline V gene data show CDR1 as LNHDA and CDR2 as SQIVND (reference sequence). This CDR3 contains 14 residues. Deletions cut 3 bases from V and 4 bases from J, with 12 bases between. CDR3 residues: CASSIQGSVYGYTF. The CDR3 DNA is TGTGCCAGTAGTATCCAGGGGAGTGTCTATGGCTACACCTTC.

In DNA form, the CDR3 reads TGTGCCAGCAGTCCGGGACAGGGGCCGAATCAGCCCCAGCATTTT. The encoded protein is CASSPGQGPNQPQHF. This sequence joins TRBV27 and TRBJ1-5; the match to TRBD1 covers 10 bases. The CDR3 covers 15 residues. Germline CDR1 is MNHEY and CDR2 is SMNVEV (reference sequence). Trimming at V came to 5 bases and at J to 4 bases, leaving 5 bases not matched to a gene.